The clone carrying this TCR beta chain is a singleton in its sample. The source of the sample is a study of T cell changes during pregnancy in multiple sclerosis. Measured with immunoSEQ multiplex PCR; TCRdb has only the in-frame clones, and not every one. The table has under 70,000 clones, around 90% seen once. The ends were cut back, 4 bases at V and 6 bases at J, with 16 bases in the middle. This CDR3 is built from 16 residues. The germline gives CDR1 LNHDA, CDR2 SQIVND (reference sequence). The source of this sequence is a female donor in good health, enrolled as a control in a pregnancy study. V is TRBV19 and J is TRBJ1-6; no reliable D call. Sequences were derived from CD4+ T cells from peripheral blood mononuclear cells, sampled after pregnancy. The CDR3 loop is CASSTDGGITNSPLHF. CDR3 nucleotide sequence: TGTGCCAGTAGTACGGACGGCGGGATTACTAATTCACCCCTCCACTTT.